This entry concerns a single TCR beta chain. This clonotype came up many times. The antigen this receptor binds is unknown. One base away there is no much larger clone; base qualities are not given. This sample was included in a study of response to subunit inactivated influenza vaccine (dated by TCRdb to about 2018). Notes on the research overall: Deep quantitative T cell receptor repertoire profiling was used in the study to track responses to a trivalent subunit inactivated influenza vaccine. The research as a whole found: The authors suggested that each seasonal influenza vaccination may recruit only a limited number of new T cells.

The CDR3 holds 15 amino acids from the cysteine to the phenylalanine. Only the CDR3 portion is preserved as DNA: 45 bases, with reading frame beginning at the first base. The V and J ends are trimmed by 6 bases and 1 base, leaving 12 bases between them. The library came from RT-PCR. Reads for this sample came from an Illumina HiSeq 2500. The public reads were reanalyzed by TCRdb: fastp trimming at Q25, MiXCR alignment, in-frame beta chains only. Every entry covers one CDR3 protein and lists the most common genes and DNA from its rows. This sample lists around 320,000 distinct CDR3 sequences; 22% were detected once. The ten largest clones add up to 10% of the sample.

The clonotype was recovered from a man aged 50 to 69 who received an inactivated influenza vaccine. Donor details come from another sample of the same person, matched by shared clones. Recombination joined TRBV12-3 or TRBV12-4 with TRBJ2-2, and perhaps TRBD2 as D gene, on 5 matching bases. The sequencing here drew on PBMCs from blood, taken less than 22 months after vaccination. The CDR3 region: CASSLSAGNTGELFF. The nucleotide sequence reads as follows: TGTGCCAGCAGCCTCTCCGCGGGGAACACCGGGGAGCTGTTTTTT.